The 10 T cell receptor beta chains listed next were all sequenced from one sample in a study of yellow fever vaccine responses in identical twins. MiXCR was run by TCRdb on the RT-PCR reads, yielding one entry per CDR3 protein. This table has approximately 17,000 distinct CDR3 sequences, roughly 75% appearing once. Sequencing was performed on T cells from blood (PBMCs), unsorted or a sorted subset (not recorded which), taken before or after yellow fever vaccination (not recorded which). All receptors come from a woman aged 18-29 years who received the yellow fever vaccine.

In its sample, this clonotype was seen once. This chain uses TRBV11-1 with TRBJ2-5; D gene uncertain. The CDR3 consists of 13 residues. The V gene's germline CDR1 is SGHAT and CDR2 FQDESV (reference sequence). V was pared by 1 base and J by 5 bases, with 8 bases between. CDR3 sequence: CASSLGRWETQYF. CDR3 coding DNA: TGTGCCAGCAGCTTAGGGCGATGGGAGACCCAGTACTTC.

V and J are TRBV14 and TRBJ1-6; the D gene is possibly TRBD1 (6 bases). In germline, CDR1 is SGHDN, CDR2 FVKESK. The CDR3 covers 16 residues. V dropped 5 bases and J dropped 7 bases, with 18 bases sitting between them. The CDR3, as DNA: TGTGCCAGCAGCTCCGCCCGACAGGAGACGAATTCACCCCTCCACTTT. Translated: CASSSARQETNSPLHF.

The chain couples TRBV2 to TRBJ2-1, with 7 bases matching TRBD2. The CDR3 runs to 15 residues. V lost 2 bases and J lost 4; bases outside the gene matches: 5. Germline V lookup: CDR1 SNHLY, CDR2 FYNNEI. Written as DNA, the CDR3 is TGTGCCAGCAGTGAAATGCCTAGCGGATACAATGAGCAGTTCTTC. It is translated as CASSEMPSGYNEQFF.

V is TRBV2 and J is TRBJ2-2; D is possibly TRBD1 (6 bases). V was shortened by 7 bases and J by 3 bases, with 12 bases between the two germline ends. Germline V gives CDR1 SNHLY, CDR2 FYNNEI. CDR3 length: 14 residues. The CDR3 region is CASTSDSYTGELFF. CDR3 in DNA: TGTGCCAGCACATCGGACAGTTACACCGGGGAGCTGTTTTTT.

This CDR3 reads CASRPNRGNQPQHF. The CDR3 coding sequence is TGTGCCAGCAGGCCCAACAGGGGCAATCAGCCCCAGCATTTT. The chain links TRBV2 to TRBJ1-5, with D possibly matching TRBD1 (6 bases). Germline loops: CDR1 SNHLY, CDR2 FYNNEI. Trimming removed 6 bases at V and 2 bases at J, with 11 bases between. The CDR3 is 14 residues long.

The chain joins TRBV7-4 to TRBJ2-1; 8 positions match TRBD2. Germline assignment: CDR1 SGHVT and CDR2 SQSDAQ. CDR3 size: 16 residues. Losses at the gene ends were 6 bases for V and 6 bases for J; bases not matched to a gene: 13. The CDR3 nucleotides are TGTGCCAGCAGATTCCCCGGGACTAGGATGGGCAATGAGCAGTTCTTC. This encodes CASRFPGTRMGNEQFF. Full variable domain (remainder filled in from reference TRBV7-4 and TRBJ2-1): GAGVSQSPRYKVAKRGRDVALRCDSISGHVTLYWYRQTLGQGSEVLTYSQSDAQRDKSGRPSGRFSAERPERSVSTLKIQRTEQGDSAVYLCASRFPGTRMGNEQFFGPGTRLTVL.

This clonotype was observed a handful of times. This chain's CDR3 is CASSWVEGTIYF. CDR3 in DNA: TGTGCCAGCAGTTGGGTAGAAGGCACCATATATTTT. The chain carries TRBV2 and TRBJ1-3; no clear D. The CDR3 runs 12 residues. The ends were cut back, 5 bases at V and 9 bases at J, with 11 bases in the middle. CDR1 and CDR2 (germline): SNHLY, FYNNEI.

J is TRBJ2-4 and V is TRBV18; D is ambiguous. Germline loops: CDR1 KGHSH, CDR2 LQKENI. This CDR3 region has 17 residues. The V end lost 0 bases, the J end lost 0 bases, and 12 bases lay between the germline ends. The CDR3 DNA sequence: TGTGCCAGCTCACCACCTGGCCAGATACTAGCCAAAAACATTCAGTACTTC. Its protein is CASSPPGQILAKNIQYF.

The CDR3 reads CSAPGHSNTGELFF. Here the CDR3 DNA reads TGCAGTGCCCCGGGACACTCGAACACCGGGGAGCTGTTTTTT. This chain joins TRBV20-1 and TRBJ2-2, with D possibly matching TRBD1 (6 bases). This CDR3 has 14 amino acids. The V and J ends lost 6 bases and 0 bases respectively, with 11 bases between them. CDR1 DFQATT and CDR2 SNEGSKA come from the germline V gene (reference sequence).

V usage is TRBV10-3 and J usage is TRBJ2-7; tentatively, D is TRBD1 (6 bases). The CDR3 extends over 11 amino acids. The germline V gene has CDR1 ENHRY and CDR2 SYGVKD. The V end was cut by 8 bases, the J end by 3 bases, with 8 bases between. CDR3 DNA sequence: TGTGCCATCGGGACAAACTACGAGCAGTACGTC. Protein product: CAIGTNYEQYV.